This paragraph reports one T cell receptor beta chain. Its matching antigen is unknown. The entry originates in a study of CD8 T cells in ankylosing spondylitis. Findings and limits, study-wide: Several of the motif variants were reported before in synovial fluid and blood from reactive arthritis.

The CDR3 contains 13 residues. J was trimmed by 5 bases and V by 6 bases; bases with no gene match: 6. For TCR beta, libraries came from quantitative 5'-RACE with molecular barcodes. TCRdb re-called the 5' RACE reads through MiXCR, storing one row per CDR3 protein. The repertoire consists of 200,000 to 250,000 distinct CDR3 sequences, with roughly a tenth occurring once and the leading ten covering roughly a fifth. The sequenced sample was blood, either unsorted or a sorted T cell fraction (not recorded which). This receptor was obtained from a male donor with ankylosing spondylitis or in good health (not recorded which). The chain joins TRBV12-3 or TRBV12-4 to TRBJ1-1; 7 bases map to TRBD1. In DNA, the CDR3 is TGTGCCAGCAGCGACAGGGTGGGTACTGAAGCTTTCTTT. This encodes CASSDRVGTEAFF.